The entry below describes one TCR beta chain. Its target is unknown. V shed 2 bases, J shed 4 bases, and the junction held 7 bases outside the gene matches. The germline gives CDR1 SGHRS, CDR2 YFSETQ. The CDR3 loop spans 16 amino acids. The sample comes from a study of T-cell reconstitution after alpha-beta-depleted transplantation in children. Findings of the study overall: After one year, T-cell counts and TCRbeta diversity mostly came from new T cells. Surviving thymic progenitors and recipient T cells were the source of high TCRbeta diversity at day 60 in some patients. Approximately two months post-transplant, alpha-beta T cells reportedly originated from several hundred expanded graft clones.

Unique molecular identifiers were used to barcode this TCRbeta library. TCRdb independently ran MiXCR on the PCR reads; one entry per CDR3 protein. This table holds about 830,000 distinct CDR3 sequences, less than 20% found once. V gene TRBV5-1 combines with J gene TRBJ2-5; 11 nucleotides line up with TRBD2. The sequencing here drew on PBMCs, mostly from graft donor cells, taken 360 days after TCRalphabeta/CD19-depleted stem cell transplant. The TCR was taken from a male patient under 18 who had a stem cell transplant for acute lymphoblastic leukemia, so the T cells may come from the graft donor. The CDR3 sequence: CASSLKGLAEGETQYF. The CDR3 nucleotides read TGCGCCAGCAGCTTAAAGGGACTAGCGGAAGGAGAGACCCAGTACTTC.